These 10 T cell receptor beta chains were sequenced from one sample in a study of early T cells in non-severe SARS-CoV-2 infection. TCRdb re-derived calls from the 5' RACE reads in MiXCR, one entry per CDR3 protein. The profile shows more than 20,000 distinct CDR3 sequences, 5% to 6% of them singletons. The specimen comprised whole blood, sampled at baseline. These receptors originate from an adult who was a healthcare worker with PCR-confirmed SARS-CoV-2 infection or an uninfected control (not recorded which).

This clonotype was recorded many times. The chain links TRBV6-6 to TRBJ1-2; maybe TRBD1 (5 bases). The CDR3 sequence is 15 residues long. V shed 7 bases and J shed 8 bases, with 23 bases lying between them. The germline V gene encodes CDR1 MNHNY and CDR2 SVGAGI (reference sequence). The CDR3 nucleotides are TGTGCCAGCAAGAGAGGGTCGACAGACCCACAGGGCTACACCTTC. Translated, it gives CASKRGSTDPQGYTF.

This clonotype was seen ten or more times. This chain links TRBV10-2 with TRBJ2-5; the D gene could be TRBD1 or TRBD2 (5 bases each). The CDR3 totals 14 residues. Germline-derived CDR1 and CDR2 are WSHSY and SAAADI. Between the trimmed V and J ends, which lost 6 bases and 3 bases, there was a span of 14 bases. The CDR3 nucleotides read TGCGCCAGCAGGGCCGGGGCAGCCGAAGAGACCCAGTACTTC. Amino acid sequence: CASRAGAAEETQYF.

This chain links TRBV5-6 with TRBJ2-7; D is unresolved. From germline, CDR1 is SGHDT and CDR2 YYEEEE. Trimming cost V 5 bases and J 1 base, with 13 bases left between them. The CDR3 spans 14 residues. The CDR3 loop reads CASSLRHGSYEQYF. In nucleotides, the CDR3 is TGTGCCAGCAGTCTGAGGCATGGGTCCTACGAGCAGTACTTC.

This clonotype was counted only a few times. V gene TRBV7-6 combines with J gene TRBJ1-1, with TRBD1 matching 10 bases. The V segment lost 5 bases and the J segment 8 bases; nucleotides outside the gene matches: 5. CDR1 is SGHVS, CDR2 FNYEAQ, per germline. The CDR3 is 13 amino acids. Here the CDR3 reads CASSTGQGEEAFF. The CDR3 nucleotides read TGTGCCAGCAGCACCGGACAGGGGGAGGAAGCTTTCTTT.

Many counts were recorded for this clonotype. The chain recombines TRBV6-5 with TRBJ2-1; D possibly corresponds to TRBD2 (6 bases). The CDR3 covers 17 residues. Germline CDR1 reads MNHEY; CDR2 reads SVGAGI. V dropped 0 bases and J dropped 9 bases, with 21 bases sitting between them. The CDR3 sequence: CASSYSRERSSRGEQFF. CDR3 coding DNA: TGTGCCAGCAGTTACTCCAGGGAGAGGTCGTCGCGGGGTGAGCAGTTCTTC.

Ten or more counts support this clonotype. J is TRBJ2-7 and V is TRBV7-9; D is perhaps TRBD1 or TRBD2 (7 bases each). This CDR3 is 15 amino acids long. Germline lookup yields CDR1 SEHNR and CDR2 FQNEAQ (reference sequence). The germline V and J ends were trimmed by 5 bases and 3 bases, with 17 bases remaining between them. The CDR3 sequence: CASSPGGGVHYEQYF. The CDR3 DNA follows: TGTGCCAGCAGCCCAGGGGGGGGTGTACACTACGAGCAGTACTTC.

This clonotype has just a few counts. V is TRBV24-1 and J is TRBJ2-3, with 9 bases fitting TRBD1. Germline CDR1 reads KGHDR; CDR2 reads SFDVKD. Losses at the gene ends were 3 bases for V and 1 base for J; bases not matched to a gene: 7. The CDR3 is made up of 17 amino acids. CDR3 amino acids: CATSDRGQGRGTDTQYF. CDR3 DNA sequence: TGTGCCACCAGTGATCGGGGACAGGGCAGAGGCACAGATACGCAGTATTTT.

The chain joins TRBV5-4 to TRBJ1-6, with D tentatively TRBD1 (5 bases). The CDR3 spans 14 residues. V lost 2 bases to trimming and J lost 10 bases, with 13 bases between them. CDR1 and CDR2 from the germline V gene are SGHNT and YYREEE (reference sequence). The CDR3 protein is CASSFGGLGSPLHF. CDR3 DNA: TGTGCCAGCAGCTTCGGGGGGTTAGGGTCACCCCTCCACTTT.

The chain carries TRBV6-1 and TRBJ1-2; a weak D match, TRBD1 (5 bases). The CDR3 covers 12 residues. Germline CDR1 and CDR2: MNHNS and SASEGT. V lost 4 bases and J lost 4, with 7 bases in between. CDR3 coding DNA: TGTGCCAGCAGTGCCGGGGGCTATGGCTACACCTTC. Residues: CASSAGGYGYTF.

The rearrangement joins TRBV3-1 to TRBJ2-7, with a possible D match to TRBD2 (8 bases). Germline V gene sequence: CDR1 LGHDT, CDR2 YNNKEL (reference sequence). This CDR3 has 15 amino acids. Trimming stripped 4 bases from V and 3 bases from J, with 16 bases between. The DNA of the CDR3 is TGTGCCAGCAGCCGACAGGGACTAGACGACTACGAGCAGTACTTC. It codes for CASSRQGLDDYEQYF.